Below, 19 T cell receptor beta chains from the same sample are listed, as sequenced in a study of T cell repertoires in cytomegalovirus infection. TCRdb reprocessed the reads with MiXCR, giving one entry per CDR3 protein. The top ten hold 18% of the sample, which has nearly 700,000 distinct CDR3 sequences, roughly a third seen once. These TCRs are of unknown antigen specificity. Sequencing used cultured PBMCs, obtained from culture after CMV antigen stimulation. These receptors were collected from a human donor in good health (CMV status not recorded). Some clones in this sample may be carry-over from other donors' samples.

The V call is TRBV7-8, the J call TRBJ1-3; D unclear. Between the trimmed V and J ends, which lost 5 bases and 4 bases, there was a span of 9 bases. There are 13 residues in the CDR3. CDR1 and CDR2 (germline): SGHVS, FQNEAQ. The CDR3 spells CASSPNMGNTIYF. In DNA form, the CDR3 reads TGTGCCAGCAGCCCAAACATGGGAAACACCATATATTTT.

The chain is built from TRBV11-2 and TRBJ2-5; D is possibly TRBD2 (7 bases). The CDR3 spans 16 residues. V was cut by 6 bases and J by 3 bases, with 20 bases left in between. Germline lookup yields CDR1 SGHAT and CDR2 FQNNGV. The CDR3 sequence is CASSPRGASVKETQYF. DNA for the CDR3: TGTGCCAGCAGTCCACGGGGGGCTAGCGTTAAAGAGACCCAGTACTTC.

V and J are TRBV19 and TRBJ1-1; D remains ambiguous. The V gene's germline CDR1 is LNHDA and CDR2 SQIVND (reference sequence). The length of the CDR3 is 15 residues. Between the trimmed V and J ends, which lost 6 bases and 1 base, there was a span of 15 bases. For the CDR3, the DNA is TGTGCCAGTAGACCTTCCGCCAGTCCGAACACTGAAGCTTTCTTT. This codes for CASRPSASPNTEAFF.

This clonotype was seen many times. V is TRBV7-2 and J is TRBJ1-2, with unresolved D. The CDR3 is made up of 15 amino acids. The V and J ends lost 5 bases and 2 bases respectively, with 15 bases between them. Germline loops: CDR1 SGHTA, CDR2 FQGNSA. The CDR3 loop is CASSPPEGLNYGYTF. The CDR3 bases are TGTGCCAGCAGCCCCCCCGAGGGCTTGAACTATGGCTACACCTTC.

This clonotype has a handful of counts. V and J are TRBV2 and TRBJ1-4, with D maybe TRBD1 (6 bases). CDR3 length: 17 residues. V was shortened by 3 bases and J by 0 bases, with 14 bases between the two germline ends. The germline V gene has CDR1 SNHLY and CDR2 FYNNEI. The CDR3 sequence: CASSDRRQAATNEKLFF. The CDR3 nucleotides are TGTGCCAGCAGTGACCGGCGACAGGCTGCAACTAATGAAAAACTGTTTTTT.

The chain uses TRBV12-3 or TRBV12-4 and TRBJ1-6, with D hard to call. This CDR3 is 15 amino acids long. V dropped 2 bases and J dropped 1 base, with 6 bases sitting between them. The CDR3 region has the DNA TGTGCCAGCAGTTTACAGCGGTCCTATAATTCACCCCTCCACTTT. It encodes CASSLQRSYNSPLHF.

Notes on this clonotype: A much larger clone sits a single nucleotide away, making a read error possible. The CDR3 region is CASSPSGTNERLFF. The CDR3, as DNA: TGTGCCAGCAGCCCCTCAGGAACTAATGAAAGACTGTTTTTT. The genes are TRBV7-2 and TRBJ1-4; D is unresolved. Germline CDR1 and CDR2: SGHTA and FQGNSA. The CDR3 has 14 residues.

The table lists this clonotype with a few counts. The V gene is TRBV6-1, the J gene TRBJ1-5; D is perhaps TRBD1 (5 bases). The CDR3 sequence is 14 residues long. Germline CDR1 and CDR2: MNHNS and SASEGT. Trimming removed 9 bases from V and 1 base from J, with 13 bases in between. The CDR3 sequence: CASSRGTSNQPQHF. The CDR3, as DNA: TGTGCCAGTAGTCGGGGGACGAGCAATCAGCCCCAGCATTTT.

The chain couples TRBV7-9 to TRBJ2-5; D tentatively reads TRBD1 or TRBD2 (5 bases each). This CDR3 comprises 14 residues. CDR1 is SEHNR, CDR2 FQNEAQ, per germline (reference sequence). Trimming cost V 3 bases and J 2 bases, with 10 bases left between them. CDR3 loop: CASSFGTRQETQYF. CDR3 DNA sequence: TGTGCCAGCAGCTTTGGGACCAGACAAGAGACCCAGTACTTC.

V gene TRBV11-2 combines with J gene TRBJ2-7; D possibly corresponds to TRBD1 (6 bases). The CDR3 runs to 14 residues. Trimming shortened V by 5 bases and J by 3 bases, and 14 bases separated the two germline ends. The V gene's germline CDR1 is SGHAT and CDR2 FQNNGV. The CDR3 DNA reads TGTGCCAGCAGCGCAGACAGGAACTACTACGAGCAGTACTTC. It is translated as CASSADRNYYEQYF.

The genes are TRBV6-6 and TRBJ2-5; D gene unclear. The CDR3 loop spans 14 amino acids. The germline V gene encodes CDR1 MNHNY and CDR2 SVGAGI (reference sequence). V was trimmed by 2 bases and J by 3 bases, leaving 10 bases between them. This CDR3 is CASSYPDQKETQYF. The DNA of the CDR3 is TGTGCCAGCAGTTACCCCGATCAAAAAGAGACCCAGTACTTC.

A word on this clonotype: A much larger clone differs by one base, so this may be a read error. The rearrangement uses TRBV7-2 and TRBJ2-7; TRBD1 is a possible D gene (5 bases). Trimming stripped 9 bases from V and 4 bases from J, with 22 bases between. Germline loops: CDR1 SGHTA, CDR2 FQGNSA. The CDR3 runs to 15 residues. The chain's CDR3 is CARELDKGGFYEQYF. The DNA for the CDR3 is TGTGCCAGGGAATTGGACAAGGGCGGCTTTTACGAGCAGTACTTC. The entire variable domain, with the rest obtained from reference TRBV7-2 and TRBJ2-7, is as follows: GAGVSQSPSNKVTEKGKDVELRCDPISGHTALYWYRQSLGQGLEFLIYFQGNSAPDKSGLPSDRFSAERTGGSVSTLTIQRTQQEDSAVYLCARELDKGGFYEQYFGPGTRLTVT.

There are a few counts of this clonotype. The CDR3 loop reads CASSQEPGASPYGTDTQYF. The CDR3 DNA sequence: TGTGCCAGCAGCCAAGAGCCAGGGGCCAGCCCATATGGCACAGATACGCAGTATTTT. The chain couples TRBV4-2 to TRBJ2-3; weak D call: TRBD1 (6 bases). Germline lookup yields CDR1 LGHNA and CDR2 YNFKEQ. The CDR3 is 19 amino acids. V dropped 0 bases and J dropped 1 base, with 20 bases sitting between them.

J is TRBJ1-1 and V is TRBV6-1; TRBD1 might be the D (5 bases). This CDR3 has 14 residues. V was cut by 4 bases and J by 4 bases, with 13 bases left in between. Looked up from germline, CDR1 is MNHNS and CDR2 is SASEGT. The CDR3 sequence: CASSGFVGGTEAFF. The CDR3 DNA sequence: TGTGCCAGCAGTGGCTTCGTGGGGGGCACTGAAGCTTTCTTT.

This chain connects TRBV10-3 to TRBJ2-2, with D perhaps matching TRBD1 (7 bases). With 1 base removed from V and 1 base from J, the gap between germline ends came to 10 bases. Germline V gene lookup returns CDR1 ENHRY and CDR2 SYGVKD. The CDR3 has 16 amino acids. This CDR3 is CAISEWGDRNTGELFF. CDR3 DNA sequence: TGTGCCATCAGTGAGTGGGGGGACAGGAACACCGGGGAGCTGTTTTTT.

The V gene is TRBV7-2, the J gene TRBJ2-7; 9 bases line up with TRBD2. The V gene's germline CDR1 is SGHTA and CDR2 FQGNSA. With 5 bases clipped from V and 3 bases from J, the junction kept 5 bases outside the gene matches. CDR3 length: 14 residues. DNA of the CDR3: TGTGCCAGCAGCGCAACTAGCGGGTTCTACGAGCAGTACTTC. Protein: CASSATSGFYEQYF.

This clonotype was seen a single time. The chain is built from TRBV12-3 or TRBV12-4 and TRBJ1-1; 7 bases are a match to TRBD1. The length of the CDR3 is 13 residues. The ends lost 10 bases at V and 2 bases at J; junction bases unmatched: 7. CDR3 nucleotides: TGTGCCACAGGACAGGACAAAAACACTGAAGCTTTCTTT. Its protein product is CATGQDKNTEAFF.

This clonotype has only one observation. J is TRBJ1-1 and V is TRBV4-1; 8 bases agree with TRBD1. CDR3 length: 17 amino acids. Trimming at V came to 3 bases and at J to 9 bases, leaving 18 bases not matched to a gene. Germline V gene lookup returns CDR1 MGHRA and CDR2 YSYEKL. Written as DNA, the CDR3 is TGCGCCAGCAGCCAGGCGGCGGGACAGGCTTTTCGGTCGAAAGCTTTCTTT. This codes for CASSQAAGQAFRSKAFF.

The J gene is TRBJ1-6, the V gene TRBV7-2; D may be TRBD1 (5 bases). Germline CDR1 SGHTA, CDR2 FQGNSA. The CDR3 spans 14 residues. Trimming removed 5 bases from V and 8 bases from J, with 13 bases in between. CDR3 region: CASSPGDGHSPLHF. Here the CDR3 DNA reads TGTGCCAGCAGCCCTGGGGACGGCCATTCACCCCTCCACTTT.